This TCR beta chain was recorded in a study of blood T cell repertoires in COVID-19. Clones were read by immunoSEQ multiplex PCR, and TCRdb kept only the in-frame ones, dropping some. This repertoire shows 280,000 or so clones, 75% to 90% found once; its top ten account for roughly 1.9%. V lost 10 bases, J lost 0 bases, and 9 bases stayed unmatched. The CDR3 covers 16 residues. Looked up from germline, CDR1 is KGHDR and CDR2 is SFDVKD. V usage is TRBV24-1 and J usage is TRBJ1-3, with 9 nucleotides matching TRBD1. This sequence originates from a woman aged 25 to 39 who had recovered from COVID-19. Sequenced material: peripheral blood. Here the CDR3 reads CATELTGGSSGNTIYF. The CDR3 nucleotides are TGTGCCACGGAGCTGACAGGGGGGTCCTCTGGAAACACCATATATTTT.